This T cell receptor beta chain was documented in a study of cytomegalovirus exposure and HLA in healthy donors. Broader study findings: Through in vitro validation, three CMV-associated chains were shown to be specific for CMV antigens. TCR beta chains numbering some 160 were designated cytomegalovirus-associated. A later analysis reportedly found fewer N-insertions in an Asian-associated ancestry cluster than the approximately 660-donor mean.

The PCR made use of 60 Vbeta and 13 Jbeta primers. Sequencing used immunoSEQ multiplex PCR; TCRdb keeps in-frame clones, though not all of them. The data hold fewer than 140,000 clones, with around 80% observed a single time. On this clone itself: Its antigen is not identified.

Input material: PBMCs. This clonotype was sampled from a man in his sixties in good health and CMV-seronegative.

Written as DNA, the CDR3 is TGTGCCAGCAGCTTAAACGCTGGGGGGTGTGGCTACACCTTC. Protein: CASSLNAGGCGYTF. The rearrangement links TRBV7-2 to TRBJ1-2; a possible D gene is TRBD1 (5 bases). The CDR3 spans 14 residues. Per the germline V gene, CDR1 is SGHTA and CDR2 is FQGNSA. Trimming cost V 2 bases and J 7 bases, with 14 bases left between them.